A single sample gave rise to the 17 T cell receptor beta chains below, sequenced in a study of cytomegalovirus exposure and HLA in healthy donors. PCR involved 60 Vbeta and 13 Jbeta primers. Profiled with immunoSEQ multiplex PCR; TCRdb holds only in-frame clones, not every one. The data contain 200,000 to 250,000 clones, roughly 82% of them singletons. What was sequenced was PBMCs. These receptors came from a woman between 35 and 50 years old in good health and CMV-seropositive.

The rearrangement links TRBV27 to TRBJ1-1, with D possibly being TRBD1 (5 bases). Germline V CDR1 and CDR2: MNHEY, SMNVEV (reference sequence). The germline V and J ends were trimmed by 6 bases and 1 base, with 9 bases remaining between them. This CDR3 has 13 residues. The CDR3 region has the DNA TGTGCCAGCAGCGGACACCCGAACACTGAAGCTTTCTTT. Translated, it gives CASSGHPNTEAFF.

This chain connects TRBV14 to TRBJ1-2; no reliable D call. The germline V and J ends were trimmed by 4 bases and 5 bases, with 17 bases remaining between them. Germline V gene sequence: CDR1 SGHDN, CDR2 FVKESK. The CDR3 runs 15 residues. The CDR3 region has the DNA TGTGCCAGCAGCCTCCTGGGAGCGGATTTTTATGGCTACACCTTC. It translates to CASSLLGADFYGYTF.

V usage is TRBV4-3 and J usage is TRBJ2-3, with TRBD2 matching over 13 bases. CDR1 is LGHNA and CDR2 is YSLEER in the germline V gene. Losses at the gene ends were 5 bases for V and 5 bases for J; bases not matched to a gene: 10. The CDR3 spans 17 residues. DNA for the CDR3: TGCGCCAGCAGCAAGGGGGCACTAGCGGGAGGGTTAGATACGCAGTATTTT. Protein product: CASSKGALAGGLDTQYF.

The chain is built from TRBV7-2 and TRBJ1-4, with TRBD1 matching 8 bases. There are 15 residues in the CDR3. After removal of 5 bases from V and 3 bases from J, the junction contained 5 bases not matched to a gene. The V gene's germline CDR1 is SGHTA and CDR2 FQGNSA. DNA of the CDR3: TGTGCCAGCAGCCAAGGACAGGGACCTAATGAAAAACTGTTTTTT. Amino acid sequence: CASSQGQGPNEKLFF.

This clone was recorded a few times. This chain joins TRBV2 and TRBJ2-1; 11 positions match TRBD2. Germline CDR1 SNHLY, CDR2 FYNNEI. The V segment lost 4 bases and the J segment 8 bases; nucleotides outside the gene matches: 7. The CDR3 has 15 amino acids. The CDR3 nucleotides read TGTGCCAGCAGTGGGGGACTAGCGGTTGTCTATGAGCAGTTCTTC. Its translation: CASSGGLAVVYEQFF.

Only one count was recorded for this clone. CDR3 nucleotide sequence: TGTGCCAGCAGCTTAGGGGTGGGGCCACCGCTAGGTTACAATGAGCAGTTCTTC. This translates into CASSLGVGPPLGYNEQFF. The chain couples TRBV7-6 to TRBJ2-1, with a weak D call TRBD1 (5 bases). The ends were cut back, 1 base at V and 4 bases at J, with 20 bases in the middle. Germline V gene data show CDR1 as SGHVS and CDR2 as FNYEAQ. CDR3 length: 18 residues.

CDR3 DNA: TGTGCCAGCTCACCACCTGGACTAGCGGGCACAGATACGCAGTATTTT. Its protein is CASSPPGLAGTDTQYF. V is TRBV18 and J is TRBJ2-3; 10 bases align to TRBD2. V was clipped by 0 bases and J by 1 base; unmatched bases: 1. The CDR3 is made up of 16 amino acids. Germline V CDR1 and CDR2: KGHSH, LQKENI.

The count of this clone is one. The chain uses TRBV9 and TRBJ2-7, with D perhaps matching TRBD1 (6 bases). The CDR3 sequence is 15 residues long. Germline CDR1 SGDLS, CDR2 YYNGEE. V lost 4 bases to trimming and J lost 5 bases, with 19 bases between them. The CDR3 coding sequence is TGTGCCAGCAGCCCGAGAGGGGGTGACGGACACGAGCAGTACTTC. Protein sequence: CASSPRGGDGHEQYF.

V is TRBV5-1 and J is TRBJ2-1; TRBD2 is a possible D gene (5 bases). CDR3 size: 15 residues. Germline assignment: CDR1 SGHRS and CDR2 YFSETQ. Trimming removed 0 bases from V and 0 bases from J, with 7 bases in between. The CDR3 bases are TGCGCCAGCAGCTTGGTAGGGAGCTCCTACAATGAGCAGTTCTTC. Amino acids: CASSLVGSSYNEQFF.

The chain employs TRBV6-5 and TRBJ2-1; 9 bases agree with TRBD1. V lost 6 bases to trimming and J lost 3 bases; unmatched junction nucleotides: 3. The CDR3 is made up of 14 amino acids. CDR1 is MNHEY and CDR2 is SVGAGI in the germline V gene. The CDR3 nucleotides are TGTGCCAGCAGCTCGGACAGGGGCTACAATGAGCAGTTCTTC. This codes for CASSSDRGYNEQFF.

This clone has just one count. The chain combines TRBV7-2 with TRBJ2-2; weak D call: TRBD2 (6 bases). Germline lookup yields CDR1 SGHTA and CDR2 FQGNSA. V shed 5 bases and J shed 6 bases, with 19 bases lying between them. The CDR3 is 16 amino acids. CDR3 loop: CASSPRLVGAPGELFF. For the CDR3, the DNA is TGTGCCAGCAGCCCCCGACTAGTCGGGGCCCCCGGGGAGCTGTTTTTT.

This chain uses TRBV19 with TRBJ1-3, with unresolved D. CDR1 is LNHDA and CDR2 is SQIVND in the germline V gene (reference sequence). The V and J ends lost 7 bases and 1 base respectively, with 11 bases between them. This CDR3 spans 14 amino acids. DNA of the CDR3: TGTGCCAGTAAGATCGGGTTTTCTGGAAACACCATATATTTT. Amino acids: CASKIGFSGNTIYF.

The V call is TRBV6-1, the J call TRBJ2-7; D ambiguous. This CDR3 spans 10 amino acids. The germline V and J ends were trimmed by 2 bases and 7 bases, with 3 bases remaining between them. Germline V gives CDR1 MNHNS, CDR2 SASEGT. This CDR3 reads CASSEREQYF. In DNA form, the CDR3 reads TGTGCCAGCAGTGAACGGGAGCAGTACTTC.

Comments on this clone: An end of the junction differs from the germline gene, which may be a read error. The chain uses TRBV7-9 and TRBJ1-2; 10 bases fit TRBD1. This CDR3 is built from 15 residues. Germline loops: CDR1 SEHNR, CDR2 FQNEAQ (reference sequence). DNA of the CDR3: TGTTCCAGCAGCAGAACGGACAGGGGGAACGATGGCTACACCTTC. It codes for CSSSRTDRGNDGYTF. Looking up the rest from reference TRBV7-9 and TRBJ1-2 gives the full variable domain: DTGVSQNPRHKITKRGQNVTFRCDPISEHNRLYWYRQTLGQGPEFLTYFQNEAQLEKSRLLSDRFSAERPKGSFSTLEIQRTEQGDSAMYLCSSSRTDRGNDGYTFGSGTRLTVV.

CDR3 bases: TGTGCCAGCTCAACCGTCTCATGGGGGGGGAAAGGCTACACCTTC. It codes for CASSTVSWGGKGYTF. The chain couples TRBV18 to TRBJ1-2, with a possible D match to TRBD1 (5 bases). Germline V lookup: CDR1 KGHSH, CDR2 LQKENI. Between the trimmed V and J ends, which lost 5 bases and 8 bases, there was a span of 21 bases. This CDR3 spans 15 amino acids. The full variable domain, its missing parts supplied by reference TRBV18 and TRBJ1-2, is NAGVMQNPRHLVRRRGQEARLRCSPMKGHSHVYWYRQLPEEGLKFMVYLQKENIIDESGMPKERFSAEFPKEGPSILRIQQVVRGDSAAYFCASSTVSWGGKGYTFGSGTRLTVV.

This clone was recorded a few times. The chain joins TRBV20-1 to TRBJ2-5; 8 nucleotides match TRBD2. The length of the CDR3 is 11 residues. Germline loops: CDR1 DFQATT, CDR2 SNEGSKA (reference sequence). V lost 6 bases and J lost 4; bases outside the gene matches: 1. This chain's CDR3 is CSAAGGETQYF. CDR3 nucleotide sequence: TGCAGTGCCGCGGGGGGAGAGACCCAGTACTTC.

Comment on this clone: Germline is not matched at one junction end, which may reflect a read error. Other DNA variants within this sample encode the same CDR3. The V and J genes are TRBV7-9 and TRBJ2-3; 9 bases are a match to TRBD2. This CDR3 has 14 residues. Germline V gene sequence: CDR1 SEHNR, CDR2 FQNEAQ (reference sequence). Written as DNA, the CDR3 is TGTGCCAGCAGCCTAGCGGGACTCACAGATACGCAGTATTTT. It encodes CASSLAGLTDTQYF.